Listed below are T cell receptor beta chains from one sample, sequenced in a study of CD8+CD57+ T cells in acquired aplastic anemia. TCRdb redid the calling of the reads with MiXCR, one entry per CDR3 protein. The table has 100,000 to 150,000 distinct CDR3 sequences, 30% to 45% seen once; the top ten hold over 2%. Specimen: sorted CD4+, CD8+, or CD8+CD57+ T cells (not recorded which) from PBMCs. The receptor source for this set is a human donor with aplastic anemia. The CDR3 runs from the conserved cysteine through the conserved F or W. The D gene is left open where the match is weak. Expanded clones are given a class, and other clones once, few, many or no size at all.

CDR3: CASSRSGTGAYNEQFF; DNA: TGTGCCAGCAGTCGTTCCGGGACAGGGGCCTACAATGAGCAGTTCTTC; size: -; D: TRBD1; V: TRBV12-3/TRBV12-4; J: TRBJ2-1
CDR3: CAISESQGLDTQYF; DNA: TGTGCCATCAGTGAGTCTCAAGGATTGGATACGCAGTATTTT; size: -; D: -; V: TRBV10-3; J: TRBJ2-3
CDR3: CAARGGASDTQYF; DNA: TGCGCCGCACGCGGGGGGGCATCCGATACGCAGTATTTT; size: -; D: TRBD2; V: TRBV10-2; J: TRBJ2-3
CDR3: CATTRGPSNEKLFF; DNA: TGTGCCACCACACGGGGACCCAGTAATGAAAAACTGTTTTTT; size: -; D: -; V: TRBV7-9; J: TRBJ1-4
CDR3: CSVERQGYTEAFF; DNA: TGCAGCGTTGAAAGGCAGGGGTACACTGAAGCTTTCTTT; size: many; D: -; V: TRBV29-1; J: TRBJ1-1
CDR3: CASSLETGRGYTF; DNA: TGCGCCAGCAGCTTGGAGACAGGACGGGGCTACACCTTC; size: many; D: -; V: TRBV5-1; J: TRBJ1-2
CDR3: CSARKPGEGSPLHF; DNA: TGCAGTGCTAGAAAACCAGGGGAGGGATCACCCCTCCACTTT; size: -; D: -; V: TRBV20-1; J: TRBJ1-6
CDR3: CASSTLYRAREDEQYF; DNA: TGTGCCAGTAGTACCCTTTACAGGGCGAGGGAGGACGAGCAGTACTTC; size: many; D: -; V: TRBV19; J: TRBJ2-7
CDR3: CASSLGLRGMFEAFF; DNA: TGCGCCAGCAGCTTGGGTTTAAGGGGGATGTTTGAAGCTTTCTTT; size: -; D: -; V: TRBV5-1; J: TRBJ1-1
CDR3: CAGSLKPRIGGNTIYF; DNA: TGTGCCGGCAGCTTGAAGCCCCGGATCGGTGGAAACACCATATATTTT; size: -; D: -; V: TRBV11-2; J: TRBJ1-3
CDR3: CASSLAGAPSYNEQFF; DNA: TGTGCCAGCAGCTTAGCAGGGGCCCCCTCCTACAATGAGCAGTTCTTC; size: many; D: -; V: TRBV7-2; J: TRBJ2-1
CDR3: CASSQGGDTQYF; DNA: TGTGCCAGCAGCCAAGGGGGAGATACGCAGTATTTT; size: many; D: -; V: TRBV7-6; J: TRBJ2-3
CDR3: CASNPPAGRAFF; DNA: TGTGCCAGCAATCCCCCGGCAGGGAGAGCTTTCTTT; size: many; D: -; V: TRBV6-1; J: TRBJ1-1
CDR3: CATSDLRQGATEAFF; DNA: TGTGCCACCAGTGATTTAAGACAGGGGGCAACTGAAGCTTTCTTT; size: -; D: TRBD1; V: TRBV24-1; J: TRBJ1-1
CDR3: CASSYRQGASNCGYTF; DNA: TGTGCCAGCAGTTACCGGCAGGGGGCATCGAACTGTGGCTACACCTTC; size: few; D: TRBD1; V: TRBV6-5; J: TRBJ1-2
CDR3: CASSLTRTGDSPLHF; DNA: TGCGCCAGCAGCTTAACTCGGACAGGGGATTCACCCCTCCACTTT; size: -; D: TRBD1; V: TRBV5-1; J: TRBJ1-6
CDR3: CASSLRDRVNEQYF; DNA: TGTGCCAGCAGTCTCCGGGACAGGGTCAACGAGCAGTACTTC; size: many; D: TRBD1; V: TRBV12-3/TRBV12-4; J: TRBJ2-7
CDR3: CASSLDRGNTEAFF; DNA: TGTGCCAGCAGCTTAGACAGGGGGAACACTGAAGCTTTCTTT; size: many; D: TRBD1; V: TRBV7-9; J: TRBJ1-1
CDR3: CSASPGTGNEKLFF; DNA: TGCAGTGCTAGTCCCGGGACAGGTAACGAAAAACTGTTTTTT; size: many; D: TRBD1; V: TRBV20-1; J: TRBJ1-4
CDR3: CASSLLQDSYEQYF; DNA: TGTGCCAGCAGTTTACTACAGGACTCCTACGAGCAGTACTTC; size: many; D: -; V: TRBV27; J: TRBJ2-7
CDR3: CSVSQGNTEAFF; DNA: TGCAGCGTTAGCCAGGGGAACACTGAAGCTTTCTTT; size: -; D: -; V: TRBV29-1; J: TRBJ1-1
CDR3: CASSEITSNYGYTF; DNA: TGTGCCAGCAGCGAGATAACCTCAAACTATGGCTACACCTTC; size: -; D: -; V: TRBV9; J: TRBJ1-2
CDR3: CASSQVPLNSGNTIYF; DNA: TGTGCCAGCAGCCAAGTGCCCCTTAACTCTGGAAACACCATATATTTT; size: many; D: -; V: TRBV4-2; J: TRBJ1-3
CDR3: CATSDEGQNYGYTF; DNA: TGTGCCACCAGTGACGAGGGTCAGAACTATGGCTACACCTTC; size: -; D: -; V: TRBV24-1; J: TRBJ1-2
CDR3: CASSPRGGASYGYTF; DNA: TGTGCCAGCAGCCCGCGGGGGGGCGCCAGCTATGGCTACACCTTC; size: few; D: -; V: TRBV3-1; J: TRBJ1-2
CDR3: CASTQGQGNYGYTF; DNA: TGTGCCAGCACCCAGGGACAGGGTAACTATGGCTACACCTTC; size: many; D: TRBD1; V: TRBV3-1; J: TRBJ1-2
CDR3: CASSPPGVDTQYF; DNA: TGTGCCAGCAGCCCTCCCGGGGTAGATACGCAGTATTTT; size: many; D: -; V: TRBV4-2; J: TRBJ2-3
CDR3: CASSLAGTGRSYGYTF; DNA: TGTGCCAGCAGCTTGGCGGGGACAGGGCGATCCTATGGCTACACCTTC; size: many; D: TRBD1; V: TRBV5-5; J: TRBJ1-2
CDR3: CASSRDRLSSPLHF; DNA: TGTGCCAGCAGCCGGGACCGTCTGAGTTCACCCCTCCACTTT; size: many; D: -; V: TRBV2; J: TRBJ1-6
CDR3: CASSRSGGNSYEQYF; DNA: TGTGCCAGCTCCCGGAGCGGGGGGAATTCCTACGAGCAGTACTTC; size: many; D: TRBD2; V: TRBV6-1; J: TRBJ2-7
CDR3: CASSLFDRGGYGYTF; DNA: TGTGCCAGCAGCCTTTTCGACAGGGGTGGCTATGGCTACACCTTC; size: few; D: TRBD1; V: TRBV2; J: TRBJ1-2
CDR3: CVSKPSGTDTQYF; DNA: TGTGTCAGCAAGCCTTCTGGTACAGATACGCAGTATTTT; size: -; D: -; V: TRBV10-3; J: TRBJ2-3
CDR3: CATSRDVRATDTQYF; DNA: TGTGCCACCAGCAGAGATGTCAGGGCAACAGATACGCAGTACTTT; size: -; D: -; V: TRBV15; J: TRBJ2-3
CDR3: CASRTRGQFYGYTF; DNA: TGTGCCAGTAGAACCAGGGGGCAATTCTATGGCTACACCTTC; size: many; D: TRBD1; V: TRBV19; J: TRBJ1-2
CDR3: CASSTRQTDTQFF; DNA: TGTGCCAGTAGTACGAGACAGACAGATACGCAGTTCTTC; size: -; D: -; V: TRBV19; J: TRBJ2-1
CDR3: CASSVSAGYTEAFF; DNA: TGTGCCAGCAGCGTATCCGCGGGGTACACTGAAGCTTTCTTT; size: few; D: -; V: TRBV9; J: TRBJ1-1
CDR3: CASSLISGNTGELFF; DNA: TGCGCCAGCAGCTTGATCTCGGGGAACACCGGGGAGCTGTTTTTT; size: many; D: -; V: TRBV5-1; J: TRBJ2-2
CDR3: CATSRDSQGLGYTF; DNA: TGTGCCACCAGCAGAGATTCCCAGGGCCTCGGCTACACCTTC; size: -; D: -; V: TRBV15; J: TRBJ1-2
CDR3: CSALAGGREQYF; DNA: TGCAGTGCTCTAGCGGGGGGGCGAGAGCAGTATTTT; size: -; D: TRBD2; V: TRBV20-1; J: TRBJ2-3
CDR3: CASRPGLAGGADTQYF; DNA: TGTGCCAGTAGACCGGGACTAGCGGGGGGGGCAGATACGCAGTATTTT; size: many; D: TRBD2; V: TRBV19; J: TRBJ2-3
CDR3: CASSLGNYLPVETQYF; DNA: TGTGCCAGCAGCTTAGGGAATTATCTCCCGGTGGAGACCCAGTACTTC; size: many; D: -; V: TRBV7-7; J: TRBJ2-5
CDR3: CSATRGARETQYF; DNA: TGCAGTGCCACCAGGGGGGCTCGGGAGACCCAGTACTTC; size: -; D: -; V: TRBV20-1; J: TRBJ2-5
CDR3: CASSPGTGANGPYTEAFF; DNA: TGTGCCAGTAGTCCGGGGACAGGGGCCAACGGGCCTTACACTGAAGCTTTCTTT; size: -; D: TRBD1; V: TRBV19; J: TRBJ1-1
CDR3: CATSRGIGTQYF; DNA: TGTGCCACCAGTAGAGGGATAGGGACCCAGTACTTC; size: -; D: -; V: TRBV24-1; J: TRBJ2-5
CDR3: CAIGVEVGGTNTEAFF; DNA: TGTGCCATCGGTGTGGAGGTGGGGGGAACGAACACTGAAGCTTTCTTT; size: many; D: -; V: TRBV10-3; J: TRBJ1-1
CDR3: CASSVDPGREQYF; DNA: TGTGCCAGCAGCGTAGACCCAGGGCGCGAGCAGTACTTC; size: -; D: -; V: TRBV9; J: TRBJ2-7
CDR3: CSANAGQGLWDYGYTF; DNA: TGCAGTGCTAACGCAGGACAGGGCCTTTGGGACTATGGCTACACCTTC; size: -; D: TRBD1; V: TRBV20-1; J: TRBJ1-2
CDR3: CAWSLTRGLNTEAFF; DNA: TGTGCCTGGAGTCTAACTCGGGGTCTGAACACTGAAGCTTTCTTT; size: -; D: -; V: TRBV30; J: TRBJ1-1
CDR3: CASSHAGGTQYF; DNA: TGTGCCAGCAGCCACGCCGGAGGTACGCAGTATTTT; size: large; D: -; V: TRBV14; J: TRBJ2-3
CDR3: CASGLVSRGGGGYTF; DNA: TGTGCTAGTGGTTTGGTCTCTCGGGGCGGGGGTGGCTACACCTTC; size: few; D: -; V: TRBV12-5; J: TRBJ1-2
CDR3: CASSSGQGAGETQYF; DNA: TGTGCCAGCAGTTCTGGACAGGGGGCTGGAGAGACCCAGTACTTC; size: -; D: TRBD1; V: TRBV2; J: TRBJ2-5
CDR3: CASSVGAGSYEQYF; DNA: TGTGCCAGCAGCGTGGGGGCAGGGAGTTACGAGCAGTACTTC; size: once; D: -; V: TRBV9; J: TRBJ2-7
CDR3: CASSSLRTTLAEASF; DNA: TGTGCCAGCAGTTCTTTAAGGACTACCCTCGCTGAAGCTTCCTTT; size: -; D: -; V: TRBV10-3; J: TRBJ1-1
CDR3: CASRLHSGGSTEAFF; DNA: TGTGCCAGCAGACTTCACTCAGGGGGCTCGACTGAAGCTTTCTTT; size: -; D: TRBD1; V: TRBV12-3/TRBV12-4; J: TRBJ1-1
CDR3: CASSLGTGYEQFF; DNA: TGTGCCAGCAGCTTAGGGACAGGGTATGAGCAGTTCTTC; size: many; D: TRBD1; V: TRBV7-7; J: TRBJ2-1